The next 6 T cell receptor beta chains were all read from a single sample in a study of OX40 agonist ivuxolimab in advanced cancers. Clones were sequenced by immunoSEQ multiplex PCR, and TCRdb holds only the in-frame ones, with some missing. The sample records tens of thousands of clones, about 90% being singletons. Sequenced here: CD4+ or CD8+ T cells sorted from blood, sampled in a trial of the OX40 agonist ivuxolimab. These TCRs come from an adult with an advanced solid tumor such as melanoma, head and neck, liver or kidney cancer.

This clone was counted a few times. The chain is built from TRBV6-1 and TRBJ1-4; D gene unclear. The CDR3 runs to 15 residues. V was cut by 5 bases and J by 6 bases, with 16 bases left in between. Germline CDR1 and CDR2: MNHNS and SASEGT. This CDR3 is CASSSTASADEKLFF. In DNA, the CDR3 is TGTGCCAGCAGTTCCACTGCCTCCGCCGATGAAAAACTGTTTTTT.

The chain recombines TRBV6-6 with TRBJ2-1; D is ambiguous. Germline V lookup: CDR1 MNHNY, CDR2 SVGAGI (reference sequence). This CDR3 is built from 14 residues. V was clipped by 0 bases and J by 6 bases, with 9 bases between them. The CDR3 bases are TGTGCCAGCAGTTACTCCGGACCTTTCAATGAGCAGTTCTTC. Translated: CASSYSGPFNEQFF.

The gene calls are TRBV6-1 and TRBJ1-4; D perhaps matches TRBD1 (6 bases). Trimming pared 1 base from V and 6 bases from J, leaving 12 bases between. The germline gives CDR1 MNHNS, CDR2 SASEGT. This CDR3 has 15 residues. The CDR3 DNA follows: TGTGCCAGCAGTGAAGTGGGGGCTCTAGATGAAAAACTGTTTTTT. Its translation is CASSEVGALDEKLFF.

CDR3 DNA sequence: TGTGCCAGCGATTCGACAGGCACAGATACGCAGTATTTT. Translated: CASDSTGTDTQYF. V is TRBV7-6 and J is TRBJ2-3, with a weak D call TRBD1 (5 bases). This CDR3 spans 13 amino acids. CDR1 SGHVS and CDR2 FNYEAQ come from the germline V gene. Trimming took 8 bases from V and 1 from J, leaving 10 bases between them.

The chain is built from TRBV9 and TRBJ1-5, with D hard to call. This CDR3 is 14 amino acids long. Germline V lookup: CDR1 SGDLS, CDR2 YYNGEE. V was trimmed by 0 bases and J by 3 bases, leaving 7 bases between them. CDR3 residues: CASSVGGINQPQHF. CDR3 nucleotide sequence: TGTGCCAGCAGCGTAGGAGGGATCAATCAGCCCCAGCATTTT.

J is TRBJ1-2 and V is TRBV6-6, with 7 bases matching TRBD1. CDR3 length: 14 amino acids. Germline V gives CDR1 MNHNY, CDR2 SVGAGI (reference sequence). V shed 2 bases and J 7 bases; nucleotides not matched to a gene: 7. For the CDR3, the DNA is TGTGCCAGCAGTTACCGGGACAGCGATTTTGGCTACACCTTC. Protein sequence: CASSYRDSDFGYTF.